This TCR beta chain is drawn from a study of radiation and T cells in renal cell carcinoma. Libraries were prepared by immunoSEQ multiplex PCR; TCRdb keeps only in-frame clonotypes and omits some of them. The sample yields around 86,000 clones, 86% seen once. As to time point: blood 2 weeks post-SBRT. Treatment indicated: 15 Gy SBRT to primary tumor, nephrectomy 4 weeks later. After SBRT, blood was collected at 2 and 4 weeks, plus baseline. The patient's renal cell carcinoma had clear cell pathology. This CDR3 is 15 amino acids long. Trimming cost V 1 base and J 3 bases, with 13 bases left between them. Germline V lookup: CDR1 SGHAT, CDR2 FQNNGV. Turning to this clone: The target antigen is unknown.

Whole-study findings and limits: Pretreatment tumor biopsies were lacking, so baseline clonotypes are unknown. In blood, top tumor clones expanded by 2 weeks, shrinking by 4.

Sequenced here: blood, sampled from a patient whose treatment included radiotherapy and nephrectomy. The chain couples TRBV11-2 to TRBJ2-7; D is possibly TRBD2 (5 bases). This sequence originates from a woman between 50 and 59 years old with renal cell carcinoma. DNA for the CDR3: TGTGCCAGCAGCTTAGGAGGTAGCGTAATCTACGAGCAGTACTTC. Translated, it gives CASSLGGSVIYEQYF.